Each of the 11 T cell receptor beta chains below was sequenced from the same sample in a study of response to subunit inactivated influenza vaccine. TCRdb re-called the RT-PCR reads through MiXCR, storing one row per CDR3 protein. The profile shows 650,000 to 850,000 distinct CDR3 sequences, over 11% of them singletons. Source: PBMCs from blood, taken 14 to 15 days before vaccination. Receptors were obtained from a man in his forties or fifties who received an inactivated influenza vaccine.

This clonotype was seen repeatedly, ten times or more. A junction boundary mismatches the germline segment, possibly from a read error. This chain uses TRBV29-1 with TRBJ2-2, with no clear D. The CDR3 sequence is 12 residues long. Germline-derived CDR1 and CDR2 are SQVTM and ANQGSEA. The CDR3 spells CSVQENTGELFF. In DNA form, the CDR3 reads TGCAGCGTTCAAGAGAACACCGGGGAGCTGTTTTTT.

This clonotype was seen at least ten times. For the CDR3, the DNA is TGTGCCAGCAGTTCCCGACAGGGGGGCACTGAAGCTTTCTTT. Residues: CASSSRQGGTEAFF. The chain links TRBV12-3 or TRBV12-4 to TRBJ1-1, with TRBD1 identical over 9 bases. The CDR3 loop spans 14 amino acids. V was clipped by 4 bases and J by 4 bases; unmatched bases: 4.

In this sample, this clonotype turned up a few times. The genes are TRBV12-3 or TRBV12-4 and TRBJ1-5; TRBD1 matches at 9 bases. V lost 3 bases, J lost 8 bases, and 11 bases stayed unmatched. The CDR3 length is 16 residues. The CDR3 reads CASSLGTGGLWEPQHF. CDR3 in DNA: TGTGCCAGCAGTTTGGGTACAGGGGGCCTCTGGGAGCCCCAGCATTTT.

The V and J genes are TRBV5-4 and TRBJ2-3; 11 bases fit TRBD2. The J segment lost 9 bases and the V segment lost 4 bases, leaving 7 bases of the junction unmatched. This CDR3 region has 14 residues. CDR1 and CDR2 (germline): SGHNT, YYREEE (reference sequence). The CDR3 here is CASSQGLAVETQYF. In DNA, the CDR3 is TGTGCCAGCAGCCAGGGACTAGCGGTTGAAACGCAGTATTTT.

This chain links TRBV4-3 with TRBJ2-3; 9 bases line up with TRBD2. Trimming took 1 base from V and 2 from J; bases not matched to a gene: 4. CDR1 is LGHNA and CDR2 is YSLEER in the germline V gene. The CDR3 spans 16 residues. Here the CDR3 DNA reads TGCGCCAGCAGCCAAGGGTCTAGCGGGACCACAGATACGCAGTATTTT. Translating it yields CASSQGSSGTTDTQYF.

The chain joins TRBV30 to TRBJ2-5; tentatively, D is TRBD2 (5 bases). V lost 2 bases, J lost 4 bases, and 8 bases lay in between. This CDR3 spans 12 amino acids. CDR1 is GTSNPN and CDR2 is SVGIG in the germline V gene (reference sequence). CDR3 sequence (DNA): TGTGCCTGGAGTATACGGGGAGAGACCCAGTACTTC. Translated: CAWSIRGETQYF.

This rearrangement joins TRBV2 to TRBJ2-1, with a possible D match to TRBD2 (5 bases). Between the trimmed V and J ends, which lost 0 bases and 14 bases, there was a span of 20 bases. The CDR3 runs to 15 residues. Germline CDR1 SNHLY, CDR2 FYNNEI. The CDR3: CASSEALGPAGKKFF. The CDR3 DNA reads TGTGCCAGCAGTGAAGCGCTTGGTCCCGCCGGGAAGAAGTTCTTC.

This clonotype was observed at least ten times. The chain uses TRBV24-1 and TRBJ2-1; 7 bases agree with TRBD2. V lost 2 bases, J lost 5 bases, and 5 bases stayed unmatched. Germline V gives CDR1 KGHDR, CDR2 SFDVKD. CDR3 size: 15 residues. The CDR3 DNA is TGTGCCACCAGTGATTCCAGCGGGATACACAATGAGCAGTTCTTC. It yields the protein CATSDSSGIHNEQFF.

This clonotype was seen a handful of times. The chain couples TRBV20-1 to TRBJ1-1; possibly TRBD1 for D (5 bases). Trimming took off 3 bases at V and 10 bases at J, with 15 bases between the two ends. The CDR3 spans 12 residues. Germline V lookup: CDR1 DFQATT, CDR2 SNEGSKA (reference sequence). In DNA, the CDR3 is TGCAGTGCTAGTGATCGGGGCGAGAGAGCTTTCTTT. It is translated as CSASDRGERAFF.

The chain recombines TRBV18 with TRBJ2-7, with 7 bases identical to TRBD1. After removal of 2 bases from V and 7 bases from J, the junction contained 5 bases not matched to a gene. Germline V lookup: CDR1 KGHSH, CDR2 LQKENI. This CDR3 has 13 residues. CDR3 bases: TGTGCCAGCTCACCATGGACAGGCGAGGAGCAGTACTTC. Encoded protein: CASSPWTGEEQYF.

The chain uses TRBV7-2 and TRBJ2-7, with 11 bases identical to TRBD2. Germline V gene lookup returns CDR1 SGHTA and CDR2 FQGNSA. Trimming took 7 bases from V and 5 from J; bases not matched to a gene: 7. This CDR3 is built from 14 residues. The CDR3 DNA follows: TGTGCCAGCACCCTACTAGCGGGGGTTGACGAGCAGTACTTC. This encodes CASTLLAGVDEQYF.